The present T cell receptor beta chain was sequenced within a study of T cells after yellow fever vaccination. V lost 1 base and J lost 2, with 10 bases in between. The germline V gene has CDR1 SGHTA and CDR2 FQGNSA. The CDR3 consists of 15 residues. Overall study results and limits: One caveat is that FACS-sorted repertoires could contain abundant clonotypes contaminating from the bulk population. Researchers report a weaker secondary response that nonetheless peaked faster, day 5 versus 15. Subsequent booster samples again held most clones from primary vaccination (96% CD4, just under 90% CD8).

Ten or more counts support this clonotype. Its antigen is still unknown. TCRdb used MiXCR to reprocess the 5' RACE reads, holding one entry per CDR3 protein. Counted here are around 310,000 distinct CDR3 sequences, around 3.6% occurring once; the ten biggest clones make up less than 25%. The chain recombines TRBV7-2 with TRBJ2-3; D is perhaps TRBD2 (7 bases). The sequencing used PBMCs, collected on the day of the yellow fever booster vaccination. This receptor was identified in a man younger than 30 who received the YFV17D yellow fever vaccine. This chain's CDR3 is CASSLGGGNTDTQYF. CDR3 nucleotide sequence: TGTGCCAGCAGCTTAGGCGGGGGCAACACAGATACGCAGTATTTT.